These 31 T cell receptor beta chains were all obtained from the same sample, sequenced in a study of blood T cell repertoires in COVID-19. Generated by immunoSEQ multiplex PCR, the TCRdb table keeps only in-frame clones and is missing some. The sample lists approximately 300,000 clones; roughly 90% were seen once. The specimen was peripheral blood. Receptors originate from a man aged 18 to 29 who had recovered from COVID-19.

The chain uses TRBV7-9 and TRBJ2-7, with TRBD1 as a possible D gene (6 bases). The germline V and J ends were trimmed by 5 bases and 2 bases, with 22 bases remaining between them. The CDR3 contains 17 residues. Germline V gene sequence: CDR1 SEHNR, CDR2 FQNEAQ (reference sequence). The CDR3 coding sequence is TGTGCCAGCAGCCCCCGAGTCCGACCGACAGGAACCTACGAGCAGTACTTC. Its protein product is CASSPRVRPTGTYEQYF.

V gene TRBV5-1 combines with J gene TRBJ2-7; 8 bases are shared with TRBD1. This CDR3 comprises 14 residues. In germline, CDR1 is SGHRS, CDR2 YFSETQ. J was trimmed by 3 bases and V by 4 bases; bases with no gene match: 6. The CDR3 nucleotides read TGCGCCAGCAGCCCTGGGGACAGGCTCTACGAGCAGTACTTC. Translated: CASSPGDRLYEQYF.

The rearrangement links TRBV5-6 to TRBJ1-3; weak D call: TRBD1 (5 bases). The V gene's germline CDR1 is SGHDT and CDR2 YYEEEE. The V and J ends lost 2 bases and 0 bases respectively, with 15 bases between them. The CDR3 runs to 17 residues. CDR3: CASSFYSRDLSGNTIYF. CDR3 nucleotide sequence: TGTGCCAGCAGCTTTTATTCCAGGGATCTCTCTGGAAACACCATATATTTT.

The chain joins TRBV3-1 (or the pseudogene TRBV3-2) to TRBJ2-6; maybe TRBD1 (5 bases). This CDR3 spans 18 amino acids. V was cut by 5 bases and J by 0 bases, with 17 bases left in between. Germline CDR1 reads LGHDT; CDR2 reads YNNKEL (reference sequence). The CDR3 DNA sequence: TGTGCCAGCAGCGAATCACAGGTGAGAGGCTCTGGGGCCAACGTCCTGACTTTC. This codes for CASSESQVRGSGANVLTF.

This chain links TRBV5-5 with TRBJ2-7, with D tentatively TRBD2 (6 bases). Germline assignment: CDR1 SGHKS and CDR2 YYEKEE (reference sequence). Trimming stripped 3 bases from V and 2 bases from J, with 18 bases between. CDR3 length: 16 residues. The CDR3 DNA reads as TGTGCCAGCAGCTCCCTCTTGGGGGAGGAAACCTACGAGCAGTACTTC. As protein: CASSSLLGEETYEQYF. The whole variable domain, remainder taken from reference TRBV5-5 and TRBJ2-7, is DAGVTQSPTHLIKTRGQQVTLRCSPISGHKSVSWYQQVLGQGPQFIFQYYEKEERGRGNFPDRFSARQFPNYSSELNVNALLLGDSALYLCASSSLLGEETYEQYFGPGTRLTVT.

The DNA of the CDR3 is TGTGCCAGCAGTTACTCAGGCCGGGGAGGGGCCAACGTCCTGACTTTC. As protein: CASSYSGRGGANVLTF. The chain employs TRBV6-5 and TRBJ2-6, with a tentative D call TRBD2 (5 bases). This CDR3 spans 16 amino acids. Germline V lookup: CDR1 MNHEY, CDR2 SVGAGI. Trimming shortened V by 0 bases and J by 4 bases, and 10 bases separated the two germline ends.

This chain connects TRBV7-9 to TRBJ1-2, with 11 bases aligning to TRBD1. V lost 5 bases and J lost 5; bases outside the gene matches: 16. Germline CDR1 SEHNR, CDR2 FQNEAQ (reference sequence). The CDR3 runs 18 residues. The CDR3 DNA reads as TGTGCCAGCAGCCCATACTCGAGAGGGGACAGGGGGGAATATGGCTACACCTTC. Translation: CASSPYSRGDRGEYGYTF.

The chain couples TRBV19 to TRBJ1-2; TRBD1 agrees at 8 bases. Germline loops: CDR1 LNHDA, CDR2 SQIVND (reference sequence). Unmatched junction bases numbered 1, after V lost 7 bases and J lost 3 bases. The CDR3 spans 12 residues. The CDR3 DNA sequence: TGTGCCAGTACAGGGGGCTACTATGGCTACACCTTC. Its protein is CASTGGYYGYTF.

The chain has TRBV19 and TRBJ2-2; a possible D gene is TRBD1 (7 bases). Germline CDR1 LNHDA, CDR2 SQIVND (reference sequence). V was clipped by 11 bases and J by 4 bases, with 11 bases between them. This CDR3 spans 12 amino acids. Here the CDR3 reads CAAGQSTGELFF. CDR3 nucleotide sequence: TGTGCCGCGGGACAGTCCACCGGGGAGCTGTTTTTT.

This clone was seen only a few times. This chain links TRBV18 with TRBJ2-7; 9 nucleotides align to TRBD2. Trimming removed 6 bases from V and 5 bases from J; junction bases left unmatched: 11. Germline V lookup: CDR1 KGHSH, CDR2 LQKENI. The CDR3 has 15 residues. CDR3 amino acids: CASSPKSSGTNEQYF. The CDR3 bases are TGTGCCAGCTCGCCGAAGTCTAGCGGGACCAACGAGCAGTACTTC.

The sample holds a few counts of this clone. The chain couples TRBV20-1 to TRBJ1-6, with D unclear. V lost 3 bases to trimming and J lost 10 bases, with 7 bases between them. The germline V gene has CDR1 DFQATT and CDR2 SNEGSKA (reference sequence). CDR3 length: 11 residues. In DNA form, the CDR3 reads TGCAGTGCTAGTGCCCAATCACCCCTCCACTTT. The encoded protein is CSASAQSPLHF.

This chain's CDR3 is CAGRTGGWGNQPQHF. For the CDR3, the DNA is TGTGCCGGCCGGACAGGGGGATGGGGCAATCAGCCCCAGCATTTT. V usage is TRBV19 and J usage is TRBJ1-5; TRBD1 aligns across 10 bases. CDR3 length: 15 amino acids. Per germline, CDR1 LNHDA and CDR2 SQIVND (reference sequence). Trimming at V came to 11 bases and at J to 2 bases, leaving 9 bases not matched to a gene.

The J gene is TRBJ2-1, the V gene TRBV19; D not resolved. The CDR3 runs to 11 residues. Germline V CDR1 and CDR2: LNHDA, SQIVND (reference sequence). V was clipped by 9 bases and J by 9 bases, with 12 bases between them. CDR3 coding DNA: TGTGCCAGCGTCGCGGTTGGTGAGCAGTTCTTC. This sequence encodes CASVAVGEQFF. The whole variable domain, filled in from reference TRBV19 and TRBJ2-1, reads DGGITQSPKYLFRKEGQNVTLSCEQNLNHDAMYWYRQDPGQGLRLIYYSQIVNDFQKGDIAEGYSVSREKKESFPLTVTSAQKNPTAFYLCASVAVGEQFFGPGTRLTVL.

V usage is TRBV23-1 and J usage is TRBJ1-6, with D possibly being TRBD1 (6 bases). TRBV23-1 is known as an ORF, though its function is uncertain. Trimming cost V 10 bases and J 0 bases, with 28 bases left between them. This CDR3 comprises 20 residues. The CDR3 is CATAAPPSRQVVSYNSPLHF. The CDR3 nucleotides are TGCGCCACTGCCGCCCCCCCAAGTCGACAGGTAGTCTCCTATAATTCACCCCTCCACTTT.

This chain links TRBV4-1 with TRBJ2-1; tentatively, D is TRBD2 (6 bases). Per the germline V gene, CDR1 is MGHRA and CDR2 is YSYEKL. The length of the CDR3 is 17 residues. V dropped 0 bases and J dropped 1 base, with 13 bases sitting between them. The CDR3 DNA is TGCGCCAGCAGCCAAGATCCGGGAGCGGATTCCTACAATGAGCAGTTCTTC. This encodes CASSQDPGADSYNEQFF.

The CDR3 sequence: CASSYATGTGVRNEQFF. Here the CDR3 DNA reads TGTGCCAGCAGTTACGCGACCGGGACAGGCGTTCGCAATGAGCAGTTCTTC. The rearrangement links TRBV6-2 or TRBV6-3 to TRBJ2-1; TRBD1 matches 8 bases. Looked up from germline, CDR1 is MNHEY and CDR2 is SVGEGT. CDR3 length equals 17 residues. The ends lost 2 bases at V and 6 bases at J; junction bases unmatched: 12.

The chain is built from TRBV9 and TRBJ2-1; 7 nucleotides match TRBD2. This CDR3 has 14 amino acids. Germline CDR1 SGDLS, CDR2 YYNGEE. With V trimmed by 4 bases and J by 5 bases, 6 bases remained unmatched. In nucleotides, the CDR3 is TGTGCCAGCAGCCCCAGCGGGGTAGACAATGAGCAGTTCTTC. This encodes CASSPSGVDNEQFF. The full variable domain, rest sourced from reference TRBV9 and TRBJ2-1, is DSGVTQTPKHLITATGQRVTLRCSPRSGDLSVYWYQQSLDQGLQFLIQYYNGEERAKGNILERFSAQQFPDLHSELNLSSLELGDSALYFCASSPSGVDNEQFFGPGTRLTVL.

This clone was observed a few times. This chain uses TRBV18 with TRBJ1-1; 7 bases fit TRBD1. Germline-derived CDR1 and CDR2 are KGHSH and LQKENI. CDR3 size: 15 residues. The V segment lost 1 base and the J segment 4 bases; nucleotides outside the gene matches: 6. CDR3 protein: CASSPQRQGGTEAFF. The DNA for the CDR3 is TGTGCCAGCTCACCACAGAGACAGGGTGGCACTGAAGCTTTCTTT. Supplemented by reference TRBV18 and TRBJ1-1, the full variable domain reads NAGVMQNPRHLVRRRGQEARLRCSPMKGHSHVYWYRQLPEEGLKFMVYLQKENIIDESGMPKERFSAEFPKEGPSILRIQQVVRGDSAAYFCASSPQRQGGTEAFFGQGTRLTVV.

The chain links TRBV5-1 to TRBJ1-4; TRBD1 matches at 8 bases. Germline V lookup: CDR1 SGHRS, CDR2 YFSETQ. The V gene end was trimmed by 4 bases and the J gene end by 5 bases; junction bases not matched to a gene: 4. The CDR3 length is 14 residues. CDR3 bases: TGCGCCAGCAGCGTGACAGGGGCCAATGAAAAACTGTTTTTT. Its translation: CASSVTGANEKLFF.

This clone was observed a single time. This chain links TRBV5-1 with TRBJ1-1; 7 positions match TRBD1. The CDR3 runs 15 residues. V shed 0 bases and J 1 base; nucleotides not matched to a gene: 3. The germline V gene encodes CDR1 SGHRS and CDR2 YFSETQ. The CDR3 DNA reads TGCGCCAGCAGCTTGGCGGGGACAGAGAACACTGAAGCTTTCTTT. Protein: CASSLAGTENTEAFF.

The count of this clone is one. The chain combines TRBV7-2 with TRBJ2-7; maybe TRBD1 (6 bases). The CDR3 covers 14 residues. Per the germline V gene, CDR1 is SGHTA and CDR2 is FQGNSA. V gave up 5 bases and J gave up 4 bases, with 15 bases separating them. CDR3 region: CASSATTGSYEQYF. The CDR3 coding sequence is TGTGCCAGCAGCGCCACCACAGGGTCGTACGAGCAGTACTTC.

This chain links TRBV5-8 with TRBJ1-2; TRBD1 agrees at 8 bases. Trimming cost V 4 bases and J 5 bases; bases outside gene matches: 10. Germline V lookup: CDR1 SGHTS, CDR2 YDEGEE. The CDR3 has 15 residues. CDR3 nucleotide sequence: TGTGCCAGCAGCCTCACAAGGACAGGGCATTATGGCTACACCTTC. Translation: CASSLTRTGHYGYTF.

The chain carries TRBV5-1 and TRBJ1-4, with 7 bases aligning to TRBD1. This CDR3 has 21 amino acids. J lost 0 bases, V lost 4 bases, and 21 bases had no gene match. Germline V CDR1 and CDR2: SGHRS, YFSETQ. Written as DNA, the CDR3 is TGCGCCAGCAGCGGGAAAAAGGACAGGAGTGGCATACTTGCAACTAATGAAAAACTGTTTTTT. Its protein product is CASSGKKDRSGILATNEKLFF.

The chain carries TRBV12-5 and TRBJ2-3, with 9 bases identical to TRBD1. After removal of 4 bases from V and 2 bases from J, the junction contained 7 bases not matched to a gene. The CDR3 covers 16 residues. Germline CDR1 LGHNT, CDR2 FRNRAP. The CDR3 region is CASGSRTGDNTDTQYF. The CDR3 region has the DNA TGTGCTAGTGGTTCGCGGACAGGGGACAACACAGATACGCAGTATTTT.

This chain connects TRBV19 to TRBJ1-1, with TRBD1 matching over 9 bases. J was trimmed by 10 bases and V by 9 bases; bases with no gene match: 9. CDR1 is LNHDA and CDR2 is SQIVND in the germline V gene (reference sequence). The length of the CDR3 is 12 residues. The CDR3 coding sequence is TGTGCCAGCACAACAGGGGGCTCGGGAGCTTTCTTT. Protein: CASTTGGSGAFF.

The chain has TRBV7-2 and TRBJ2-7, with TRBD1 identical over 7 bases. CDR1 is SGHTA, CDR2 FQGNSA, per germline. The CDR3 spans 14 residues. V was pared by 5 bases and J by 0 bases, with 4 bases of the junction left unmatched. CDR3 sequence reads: CASSLWDSSYEQYF. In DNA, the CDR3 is TGTGCCAGCAGCCTATGGGACAGCTCCTACGAGCAGTACTTC.

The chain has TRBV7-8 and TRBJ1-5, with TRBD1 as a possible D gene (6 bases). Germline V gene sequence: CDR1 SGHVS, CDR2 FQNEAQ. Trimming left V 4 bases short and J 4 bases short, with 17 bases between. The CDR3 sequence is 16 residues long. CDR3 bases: TGTGCCAGCAGCTCCCGCCGGGACAATTCGAATCAGCCCCAGCATTTT. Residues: CASSSRRDNSNQPQHF.

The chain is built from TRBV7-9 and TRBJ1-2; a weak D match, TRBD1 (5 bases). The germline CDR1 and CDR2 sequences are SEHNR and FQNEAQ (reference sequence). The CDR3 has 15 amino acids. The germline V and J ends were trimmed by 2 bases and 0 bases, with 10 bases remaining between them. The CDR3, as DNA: TGTGCCAGCAGCTTAAGCCAGGGTTCTAACTATGGCTACACCTTC. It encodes CASSLSQGSNYGYTF.

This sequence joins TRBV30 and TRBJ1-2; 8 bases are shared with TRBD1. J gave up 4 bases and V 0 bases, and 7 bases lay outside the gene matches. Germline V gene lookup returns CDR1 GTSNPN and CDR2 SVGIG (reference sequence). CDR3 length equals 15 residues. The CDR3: CAWSVSQGVVYGYTF. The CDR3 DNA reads TGTGCCTGGAGTGTATCACAGGGGGTGGTCTATGGCTACACCTTC.

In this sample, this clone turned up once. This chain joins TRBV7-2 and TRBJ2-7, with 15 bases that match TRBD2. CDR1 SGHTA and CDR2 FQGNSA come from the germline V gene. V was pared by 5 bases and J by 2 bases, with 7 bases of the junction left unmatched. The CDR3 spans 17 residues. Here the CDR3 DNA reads TGTGCCAGCAGCCGCGGACTAGCGGGGGGGCCCCCCTACGAGCAGTACTTC. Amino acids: CASSRGLAGGPPYEQYF.

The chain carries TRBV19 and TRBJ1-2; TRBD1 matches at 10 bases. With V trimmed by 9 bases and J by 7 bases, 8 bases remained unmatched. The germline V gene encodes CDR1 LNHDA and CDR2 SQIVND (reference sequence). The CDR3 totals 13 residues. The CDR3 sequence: CASRDRGIPGYTF. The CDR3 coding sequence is TGTGCCAGCCGGGACAGGGGAATCCCTGGCTACACCTTC.